This entry features one T cell receptor (beta chain) sequence. What this receptor recognizes is not known. Per-base qualities were not stored, and no clone one base away is much larger. This entry is derived from a study of a mutant IDH1 vaccine in newly diagnosed glioma (dated by TCRdb to the early 2020s). Notes on the research overall: In the chemotherapy-containing groups, vaccination started alongside temozolomide cycles, whereas in patients who had radiotherapy alone it started 4-6 weeks after radiotherapy. Peripheral blood samples were drawn at six visits, namely V03 (baseline), V05, V07, V10, V12 and V13. Longitudinal TCRB deep sequencing was done for roughly 23 treated patients, wherever samples were available for exploratory analyses. Prior to enrollment, standard therapy consisting of radiotherapy alone, temozolomide alone, or radiochemotherapy with temozolomide had been administered to patients, with the combination being received by most patients. Of the approximately 34 patients who were treated, about 60% were male and about 40% were female, and the mean age was roughly 40 years. Visit V12 was the week-35 safety follow-up and visit V13 was the week-47 end of study. The study at large found these results: Vaccine-induced immune responses across multiple MHC alleles were detected in 90% to 95% of patients. Pseudoprogression seemed to be unrelated to changes in the top peripheral T cell clonotypes found by TCRB sequencing. Selection of PBMC samples for TCRB deep sequencing was based on availability. It was noted by the authors that analyses of patient blood samples could not be reproduced owing to sample limitations.

According to the study, the label for this sample's time point signals: week 47, end of study. Every vaccine dose consisted of 300 ug of a 20-mer mutant IDH1 peptide in Montanide, administered subcutaneously together with topical imiquimod. Patients received eight vaccinations in weeks 1, 3, 5, 7, 11, 15, 19 and 23, corresponding to visits V03 through V10. The donors had newly diagnosed IDH1-mutant astrocytomas of WHO grade 3 or 4 that showed loss of nuclear ATRX. The samples were drawn from NOA16, a multicentre, single-arm, open-label phase I trial in Germany that tested a mutant IDH1 peptide vaccine in humans for the first time. Genomic DNA for TCRB sequencing was extracted from EDTA blood using the DNeasy Blood and Tissue Kit. The CDR3 spans 15 residues, from the cysteine through the phenylalanine. The DNA shown is the 45-base CDR3, in frame from base 1. V lost 6 bases and J lost 2 bases; the stretch between them is 14 bases long. CDR1 and CDR2 are drawn from the germline V gene (reference sequence): MNHNY, SVGAGI.

The library was obtained by the immunoSEQ multiplex PCR assay. Rearranged TCR beta chain sequences were amplified using the hsTCRB Kit according to the manufacturer's protocol. TCRB libraries were sequenced on an Illumina MiSeq. On the authors' methods: The proprietary platform of the kit vendor was used for demultiplexing, trimming and gene mapping. The immuneACCESS repertoire file appears here via TCRdb, limited to in-frame rearrangements. These files lack a portion of the clones; in checked studies, under half of the deficit traces to unresolved V genes, and the cause of the others is not known. The DNA gave D and trimming, while V, J and clone size come from that table. Here the sample has over 80,000 clones; around four fifths occur a single time. The top ten constitute more than 4.5% of the sample.

This sample comprised PBMCs, obtained from a glioma patient whose treatment included an IDH1 peptide vaccine. The chain was built from TRBV6-6 and TRBJ1-5, with no confidently assigned D gene. This receptor was taken from a man between 35 and 55 years old with glioma. The nucleotide sequence is given as TGTGCCAGCAGCCCCTACGGCTCGGGCAATCAGCCCCAGCATTTT. Translated, it reads CASSPYGSGNQPQHF.